The next 27 T cell receptor beta chains were all read from a single sample in a study of CD8+ T cells in alopecia areata. RNA was extracted and reverse transcribed into cDNA as the sequencing template. The protocol was immunoSEQ multiplex PCR, while the TCRdb copy is restricted to in-frame clones and leaves out a portion. The sample carries over 25,000 clones, roughly 80% recorded once. The sequenced sample was NKG2D-low CD8+ T cells sorted from blood. These receptors were obtained from a human donor with alopecia areata.

This chain connects TRBV7-6 to TRBJ2-7, with a possible D match to TRBD1 (5 bases). From germline, CDR1 is SGHVS and CDR2 FNYEAQ. This CDR3 is built from 12 residues. Trimming removed 3 bases at V and 3 bases at J, with 6 bases between. CDR3 coding DNA: TGTGCCAGCAGCTTGGACAACTACGAGCAGTACTTC. It yields the protein CASSLDNYEQYF.

The chain joins TRBV29-1 to TRBJ2-7, with D maybe TRBD2 (7 bases). The length of the CDR3 is 12 residues. From germline, CDR1 is SQVTM and CDR2 ANQGSEA. V shed 7 bases and J shed 6 bases, with 16 bases lying between them. The DNA for the CDR3 is TGCAGCGGGGGGGGCATTTCAAGCGAGCAGTACTTC. It encodes CSGGGISSEQYF.

The rearrangement uses TRBV14 and TRBJ2-1, with TRBD1 matching 7 bases. The CDR3 covers 17 residues. Germline V CDR1 and CDR2: SGHDN, FVKESK. The ends lost 1 base at V and 4 bases at J; junction bases unmatched: 10. CDR3 protein: CASSQARTGQPYNEQFF. The CDR3 bases are TGTGCCAGCAGCCAAGCCCGTACGGGACAGCCTTACAATGAGCAGTTCTTC. The whole variable domain, remainder taken from reference TRBV14 and TRBJ2-1, is EAGVTQFPSHSVIEKGQTVTLRCDPISGHDNLYWYRRVMGKEIKFLLHFVKESKQDESGMPNNRFLAERTGGTYSTLKVQPAELEDSGVYFCASSQARTGQPYNEQFFGPGTRLTVL.

The chain carries TRBV29-1 and TRBJ1-5; 9 bases align to TRBD1. The length of the CDR3 is 15 residues. The J segment lost 4 bases and the V segment lost 4 bases, leaving 8 bases of the junction unmatched. Germline CDR1 and CDR2: SQVTM and ANQGSEA. The CDR3 DNA reads TGCAGCGTTGCCCGGACAGGGGACCCGAATCAGCCCCAGCATTTT. Translated: CSVARTGDPNQPQHF.

This chain links TRBV27 with TRBJ1-2; D is perhaps TRBD1 (6 bases). This CDR3 is built from 15 residues. From germline, CDR1 is MNHEY and CDR2 SMNVEV (reference sequence). V shed 4 bases and J shed 2 bases, with 14 bases lying between them. Here the CDR3 DNA reads TGTGCCAGCAGTTCCAACACGGACAGCAACTATGGCTACACCTTC. This codes for CASSSNTDSNYGYTF.

This chain links TRBV11-2 with TRBJ2-5, with D unclear. CDR3 length: 12 residues. Germline V CDR1 and CDR2: SGHAT, FQNNGV. The germline V and J ends were trimmed by 5 bases and 5 bases, with 9 bases remaining between them. The CDR3 DNA reads as TGTGCCAGCAGCCGCATTCTGGAGACCCAGTACTTC. Residues: CASSRILETQYF.

CDR3 coding DNA: TGTGCCTGGAGTGTAGCAGAGTACACGTCGAGTGAGCAGTTCTTC. This translates into CAWSVAEYTSSEQFF. The chain combines TRBV30 with TRBJ2-1; D remains unclear. CDR3 length: 15 amino acids. Germline V CDR1 and CDR2: GTSNPN, SVGIG (reference sequence). The V gene lost 0 bases and the J gene lost 9 bases, with 18 bases spanning the gap.

The chain combines TRBV6-5 with TRBJ2-1, with D unresolved. V lost 2 bases to trimming and J lost 7 bases, with 9 bases between them. The CDR3 totals 13 residues. Germline V lookup: CDR1 MNHEY, CDR2 SVGAGI. The DNA for the CDR3 is TGTGCCAGCAGTTACCGCGACTGGAATGAGCAGTTCTTC. This codes for CASSYRDWNEQFF.

The CDR3: CSVADGGVKDTQYF. The DNA for the CDR3 is TGCAGCGTAGCCGATGGGGGCGTTAAAGATACGCAGTATTTT. The chain employs TRBV29-1 and TRBJ2-3; D is perhaps TRBD1 (6 bases). Germline V gene sequence: CDR1 SQVTM, CDR2 ANQGSEA. CDR3 size: 14 residues. Trimming pared 6 bases from V and 5 bases from J, leaving 18 bases between.

V usage is TRBV28 and J usage is TRBJ2-5, with D maybe TRBD1 (5 bases). CDR1 MDHEN and CDR2 SYDVKM come from the germline V gene. The V end lost 7 bases, the J end lost 1 base, and 16 bases lay between the germline ends. The CDR3 has 15 amino acids. This chain's CDR3 is CASTNLGVRQETQYF. The CDR3 DNA is TGTGCCAGCACCAACCTAGGGGTTCGCCAAGAGACCCAGTACTTC.

The chain uses TRBV29-1 and TRBJ2-1; D uncertain. The CDR3 has 12 amino acids. Germline V gene data show CDR1 as SQVTM and CDR2 as ANQGSEA. Trimming removed 4 bases at V and 6 bases at J, with 10 bases between. CDR3 sequence reads: CSVVFPSNEQFF. The CDR3 DNA reads TGCAGCGTTGTCTTCCCCTCCAATGAGCAGTTCTTC.

This rearrangement joins TRBV29-1 to TRBJ2-1, with 8 positions matching TRBD1. The germline CDR1 and CDR2 sequences are SQVTM and ANQGSEA. The CDR3 totals 13 residues. J gave up 10 bases and V 7 bases, and 12 bases lay outside the gene matches. CDR3 DNA: TGCAGCGCACCGGGACAGGAACAGGACGAGCAGTTCTTC. This codes for CSAPGQEQDEQFF.

V gene TRBV5-4 combines with J gene TRBJ2-7; TRBD1 matches at 10 bases. Trimming removed 1 base from V and 6 bases from J; junction bases left unmatched: 4. The CDR3 loop spans 14 amino acids. Per germline, CDR1 SGHNT and CDR2 YYREEE (reference sequence). CDR3 DNA: TGTGCCAGCAGCTTGCCGGGACAGGGGATCGAGCAGTACTTC. Amino acid sequence: CASSLPGQGIEQYF.

This sequence joins TRBV5-1 and TRBJ2-2; 12 bases line up with TRBD1. Germline V lookup: CDR1 SGHRS, CDR2 YFSETQ. Trimming at V came to 4 bases and at J to 6 bases, leaving 4 bases not matched to a gene. This CDR3 contains 15 residues. The CDR3 here is CASSAGQGAAGELFF. CDR3 DNA sequence: TGCGCCAGCAGCGCGGGACAGGGGGCGGCCGGGGAGCTGTTTTTT.

The chain's CDR3 is CSGGTGGYEQYF. The CDR3 nucleotides are TGCAGCGGCGGGACAGGGGGATACGAGCAGTACTTC. The chain joins TRBV29-1 to TRBJ2-7; the match to TRBD1 covers 11 bases. The CDR3 is 12 amino acids. The germline V gene encodes CDR1 SQVTM and CDR2 ANQGSEA. The V gene end was trimmed by 7 bases and the J gene end by 4 bases; junction bases not matched to a gene: 3.

The J gene is TRBJ2-1, the V gene TRBV9, with a possible D match to TRBD2 (5 bases). Germline V gives CDR1 SGDLS, CDR2 YYNGEE. The CDR3 contains 17 residues. V was cut by 1 base and J by 0 bases, with 14 bases left in between. DNA of the CDR3: TGTGCCAGCAGCGTACGGGAAAGATCTTTCTCCTACAATGAGCAGTTCTTC. Its translation is CASSVRERSFSYNEQFF.

The V call is TRBV5-1, the J call TRBJ2-7; 7 bases are a match to TRBD2. The V gene's germline CDR1 is SGHRS and CDR2 YFSETQ. V was pared by 4 bases and J by 3 bases, with 13 bases of the junction left unmatched. This CDR3 is 16 amino acids long. The CDR3 is CASSTSGTNLIYEQYF. The CDR3 region has the DNA TGCGCCAGCAGCACAAGCGGGACCAACCTTATCTACGAGCAGTACTTC.

This chain links TRBV28 with TRBJ2-3; 7 positions agree with TRBD1. V lost 3 bases to trimming and J lost 1 base; unmatched junction nucleotides: 7. The germline V gene has CDR1 MDHEN and CDR2 SYDVKM. This CDR3 region has 16 residues. The CDR3 here is CASSLFGDRGTDTQYF. CDR3 nucleotides: TGTGCCAGCAGTTTGTTTGGAGACAGGGGCACAGATACGCAGTATTTT. Variable domain in full (rest from reference TRBV28 and TRBJ2-3): DVKVTQSSRYLVKRTGEKVFLECVQDMDHENMFWYRQDPGLGLRLIYFSYDVKMKEKGDIPEGYSVSREKKERFSLILESASTNQTSMYLCASSLFGDRGTDTQYFGPGTRLTVL.

V usage is TRBV29-1 and J usage is TRBJ2-5; 8 bases align to TRBD1. Unmatched junction bases numbered 4, after V lost 0 bases and J lost 4 bases. CDR3 size: 14 residues. CDR1 SQVTM and CDR2 ANQGSEA come from the germline V gene. The CDR3 is CSVEDVQGGETQYF. DNA for the CDR3: TGCAGCGTTGAAGATGTACAGGGGGGAGAGACCCAGTACTTC.

V is TRBV19 and J is TRBJ2-7; D remains ambiguous. Germline CDR1 and CDR2: LNHDA and SQIVND (reference sequence). V was pared by 6 bases and J by 2 bases, with 8 bases between. The CDR3 sequence is 12 residues long. CDR3 DNA sequence: TGTGCCAGTAGGGACGGCCCCTACGAGCAGTACTTC. Protein: CASRDGPYEQYF.

V and J are TRBV28 and TRBJ2-3, with 8 bases that match TRBD1. Germline CDR1 is MDHEN and CDR2 is SYDVKM. The V and J ends lost 3 bases and 2 bases, in that order; junction bases with no gene match: 7. The CDR3 consists of 16 residues. The CDR3 reads CASSFTGTGFTDTQYF. CDR3 in DNA: TGTGCCAGCAGTTTTACCGGGACAGGCTTCACAGATACGCAGTATTTT. The entire variable domain, with the rest obtained from reference TRBV28 and TRBJ2-3, is as follows: DVKVTQSSRYLVKRTGEKVFLECVQDMDHENMFWYRQDPGLGLRLIYFSYDVKMKEKGDIPEGYSVSREKKERFSLILESASTNQTSMYLCASSFTGTGFTDTQYFGPGTRLTVL.

The chain joins TRBV27 to TRBJ1-1; 7 positions match TRBD1. J gave up 4 bases and V 0 bases, and 2 bases lay outside the gene matches. This CDR3 is built from 14 residues. Germline V gene lookup returns CDR1 MNHEY and CDR2 SMNVEV (reference sequence). The CDR3 is CASSLSGGVTEAFF. The CDR3 region has the DNA TGTGCCAGCAGTTTATCAGGGGGCGTCACTGAAGCTTTCTTT.

The CDR3 here is CSAPVGSEAFF. CDR3 sequence (DNA): TGCAGTGCTCCGGTAGGGTCTGAAGCTTTCTTT. This chain links TRBV20-1 with TRBJ1-1; no definite D call. The V gene's germline CDR1 is DFQATT and CDR2 SNEGSKA (reference sequence). V lost 5 bases to trimming and J lost 6 bases, with 10 bases between them. The CDR3 has 11 amino acids.

The CDR3: CSVAGTGTDEQYF. The CDR3, as DNA: TGCAGCGTTGCGGGGACAGGGACGGACGAGCAGTACTTC. The chain recombines TRBV29-1 with TRBJ2-5, with 9 bases lining up with TRBD1. The J call is doubtful: the DNA matches TRBJ2-7 better. Germline CDR1 reads SQVTM; CDR2 reads ANQGSEA. CDR3 length: 13 residues.

The chain carries TRBV4-3 and TRBJ1-2; D may be TRBD1 (6 bases). The CDR3 sequence is 15 residues long. Trimming stripped 1 base from V and 4 bases from J, with 13 bases between. Per germline, CDR1 LGHNA and CDR2 YSLEER. CDR3 sequence reads: CASSQAAGGRYGYTF. The DNA of the CDR3 is TGCGCCAGCAGCCAAGCCGCCGGGGGCCGCTATGGCTACACCTTC.

The V call is TRBV7-3, the J call TRBJ2-7; tentatively, D is TRBD1 or TRBD2 (5 bases each). The CDR3 sequence is 15 residues long. V was pared by 2 bases and J by 3 bases, with 14 bases between. Germline V gene lookup returns CDR1 SGHTA and CDR2 FQGTGA. The CDR3 nucleotides are TGTGCCAGCAGCTTAGGGGCCGCGGGTGGCTACGAGCAGTACTTC. It is translated as CASSLGAAGGYEQYF.

V is TRBV5-1 and J is TRBJ2-2; a possible D gene is TRBD1 (6 bases). V was cut by 7 bases and J by 3 bases, with 19 bases left in between. The CDR3 is 16 amino acids. Germline CDR1 and CDR2: SGHRS and YFSETQ. For the CDR3, the DNA is TGCGCCAGCGGGACAAACATGCTTGGGTACACCGGGGAGCTGTTTTTT. It translates to CASGTNMLGYTGELFF.